The 7 T cell receptor beta chains below come from one sample, sequenced in a study of beta chain features in type 1 diabetes (dated by TCRdb to 2016 to 2018). Library generation was performed with the immunoSEQ multiplex PCR assay. All of the isolated RNA was reverse transcribed with the High Capacity cDNA Reverse Transcription Kit, so expressed TCRB transcripts were sequenced. The immuneACCESS repertoire file appears here via TCRdb, limited to in-frame rearrangements. These files lack a portion of the clones; in checked studies, under half of the deficit traces to unresolved V genes, and the cause of the others is not known. This sample comprises a few hundred thousand clones, around 12% of them detected only once. Approximately 0.015% of the sample comes from the top ten. Input material: naive CD4+ T cells from blood. The cell subset or site label on this specimen signifies: true naive CD4+ T cells. The receptors derive from a man aged 18 to 30 in good health.

The chain recombines TRBV30 with TRBJ2-3, with D possibly matching TRBD2 (5 bases). Germline CDR1 GTSNPN, CDR2 SVGIG (reference sequence). V was trimmed by 8 bases and J by 0 bases, leaving 6 bases between them. CDR3 length equals 11 residues. CDR3 DNA sequence: TGTGCCCGGGGAAGCACAGATACGCAGTATTTT. As protein: CARGSTDTQYF.

This clone showed up just a few times. The chain is built from TRBV5-1 and TRBJ2-5; 7 bases match TRBD1. Germline trimming cut 2 bases from V and 2 bases from J; bases unmatched to any gene: 6. The CDR3 has 15 amino acids. The V gene's germline CDR1 is SGHRS and CDR2 YFSETQ. DNA for the CDR3: TGCGCCAGCAGCTTTTCGACAGGGTTGCAAGAGACCCAGTACTTC. Translation: CASSFSTGLQETQYF.

J is TRBJ2-5 and V is TRBV9; TRBD1 is a possible D gene (5 bases). TRBJ2-7 explains the end of the DNA better; the J call may be wrong. Germline V gene lookup returns CDR1 SGDLS and CDR2 YYNGEE. CDR3 size: 15 residues. CDR3 loop: CASSVAPGKTYEQYF. The CDR3, as DNA: TGTGCCAGCAGCGTAGCTCCAGGGAAAACCTACGAGCAGTACTTC.

This clone has just a few counts. The rearrangement joins TRBV4-3 to TRBJ2-7; possible D gene TRBD2, 7 bases. This CDR3 has 15 residues. Between the trimmed V and J ends, which lost 0 bases and 2 bases, there was a span of 11 bases. Germline CDR1 is LGHNA and CDR2 is YSLEER. The CDR3 DNA reads as TGCGCCAGCAGCCAAGAGGGGGGGGCCCCCTACGAGCAGTACTTC. Encoded protein: CASSQEGGAPYEQYF.

This rearrangement joins TRBV27 to TRBJ1-3; no definite D call. The CDR3 totals 17 residues. Germline CDR1 is MNHEY and CDR2 is SMNVEV (reference sequence). Trimming took 6 bases from V and 2 from J, leaving 20 bases between them. The CDR3 nucleotides are TGTGCCAGCAGACCTATCGGGGAACGCTCCGCTGGAAACACCATATATTTT. This sequence encodes CASRPIGERSAGNTIYF.

The chain employs TRBV2 and TRBJ2-1, with 7 nucleotides matching TRBD2. J was trimmed by 4 bases and V by 1 base; bases with no gene match: 7. The CDR3 consists of 16 residues. The germline V gene has CDR1 SNHLY and CDR2 FYNNEI. CDR3 sequence reads: CASSEGEGRAYNEQFF. The CDR3, as DNA: TGTGCCAGCAGTGAAGGGGAGGGGAGGGCGTACAATGAGCAGTTCTTC. The full variable domain, in which reference TRBV2 and TRBJ2-1 provide the parts outside the CDR3, is EPEVTQTPSHQVTQMGQEVILRCVPISNHLYFYWYRQILGQKVEFLVSFYNNEISEKSEIFDDQFSVERPDGSNFTLKIRSTKLEDSAMYFCASSEGEGRAYNEQFFGPGTRLTVL.

This chain connects TRBV5-6 to TRBJ2-1; tentatively, D is TRBD1 (6 bases). Between the trimmed V and J ends, which lost 3 bases and 0 bases, there was a span of 13 bases. CDR1 is SGHDT, CDR2 YYEEEE, per germline. The CDR3 covers 16 residues. The CDR3 nucleotides read TGTGCCAGCAGCTACACCGGGACATTCTCCTACAATGAGCAGTTCTTC. It codes for CASSYTGTFSYNEQFF.